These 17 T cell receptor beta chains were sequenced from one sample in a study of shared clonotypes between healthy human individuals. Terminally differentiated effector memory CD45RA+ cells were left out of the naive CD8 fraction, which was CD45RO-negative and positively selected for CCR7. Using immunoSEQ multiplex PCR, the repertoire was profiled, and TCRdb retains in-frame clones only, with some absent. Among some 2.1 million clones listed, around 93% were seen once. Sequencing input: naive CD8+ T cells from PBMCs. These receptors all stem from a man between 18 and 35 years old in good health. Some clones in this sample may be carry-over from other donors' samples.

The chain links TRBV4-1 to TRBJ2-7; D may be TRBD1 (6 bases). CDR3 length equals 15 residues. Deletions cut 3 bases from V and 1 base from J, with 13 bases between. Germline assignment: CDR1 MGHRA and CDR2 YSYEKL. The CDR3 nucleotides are TGCGCCAGCAGCCAGGCGGACAGCTCTTCCTACGAGCAGTACTTC. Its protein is CASSQADSSSYEQYF.

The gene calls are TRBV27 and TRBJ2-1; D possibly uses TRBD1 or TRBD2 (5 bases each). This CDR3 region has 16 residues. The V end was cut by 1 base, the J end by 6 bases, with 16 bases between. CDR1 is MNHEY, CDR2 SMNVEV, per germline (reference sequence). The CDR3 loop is CASSLLGTLTGNEQFF. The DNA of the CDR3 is TGTGCCAGCAGTTTATTGGGGACCCTAACGGGCAATGAGCAGTTCTTC.

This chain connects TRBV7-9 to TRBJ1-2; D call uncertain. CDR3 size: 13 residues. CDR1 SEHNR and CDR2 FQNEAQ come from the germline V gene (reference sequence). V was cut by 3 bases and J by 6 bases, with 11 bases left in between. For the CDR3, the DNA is TGTGCCAGCAGCTTTCCACTGGAGCATGGCTACACCTTC. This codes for CASSFPLEHGYTF.

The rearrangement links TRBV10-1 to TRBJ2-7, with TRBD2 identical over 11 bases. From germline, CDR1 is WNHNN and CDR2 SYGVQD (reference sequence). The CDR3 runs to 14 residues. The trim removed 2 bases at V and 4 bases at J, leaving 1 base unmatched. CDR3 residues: CASSETSGGYEQYF. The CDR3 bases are TGCGCCAGCAGTGAGACTAGCGGGGGATACGAGCAGTACTTC.

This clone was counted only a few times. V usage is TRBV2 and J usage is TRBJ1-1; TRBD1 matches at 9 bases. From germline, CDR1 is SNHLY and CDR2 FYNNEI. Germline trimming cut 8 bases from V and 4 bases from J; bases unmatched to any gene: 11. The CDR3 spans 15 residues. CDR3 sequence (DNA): TGTGCCAGCGAGGGGGGACAGGGTATAGGCACTGAAGCTTTCTTT. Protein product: CASEGGQGIGTEAFF.

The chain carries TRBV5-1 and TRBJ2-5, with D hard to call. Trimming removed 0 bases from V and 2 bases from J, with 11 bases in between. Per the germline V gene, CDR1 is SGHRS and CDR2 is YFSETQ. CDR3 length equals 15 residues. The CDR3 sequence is CASSLVAKAQETQYF. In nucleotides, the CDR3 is TGCGCCAGCAGCTTGGTTGCGAAAGCGCAAGAGACCCAGTACTTC.

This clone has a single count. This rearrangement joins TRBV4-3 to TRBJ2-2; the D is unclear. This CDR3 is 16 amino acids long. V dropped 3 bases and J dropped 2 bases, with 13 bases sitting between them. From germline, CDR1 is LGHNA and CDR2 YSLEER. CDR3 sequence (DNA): TGCGCCAGCAGCCACGAAGAAGGCCTTAACACCGGGGAGCTGTTTTTT. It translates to CASSHEEGLNTGELFF.

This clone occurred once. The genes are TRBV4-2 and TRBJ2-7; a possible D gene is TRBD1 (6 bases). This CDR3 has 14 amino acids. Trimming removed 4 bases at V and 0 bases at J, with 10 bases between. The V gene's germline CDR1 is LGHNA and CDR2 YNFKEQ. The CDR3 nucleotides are TGTGCCAGCAGCCCCAGGGACAACTCCTACGAGCAGTACTTC. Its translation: CASSPRDNSYEQYF.

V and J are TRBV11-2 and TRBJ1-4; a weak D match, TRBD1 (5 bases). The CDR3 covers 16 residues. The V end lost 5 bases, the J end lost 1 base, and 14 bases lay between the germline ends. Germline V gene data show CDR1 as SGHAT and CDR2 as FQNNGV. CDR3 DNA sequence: TGTGCCAGCAGCCCCACCCTCGGGGGAACTAATGAAAAACTGTTTTTT. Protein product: CASSPTLGGTNEKLFF.

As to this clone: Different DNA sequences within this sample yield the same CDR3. This CDR3 reads CASSYTGSYEQYF. DNA of the CDR3: TGTGCCAGCAGTTATACGGGATCGTACGAGCAGTACTTC. The chain links TRBV6-5 to TRBJ2-7; tentatively, D is TRBD2 (5 bases). The CDR3 covers 13 residues. The V and J ends lost 3 bases and 4 bases respectively, with 10 bases between them. The germline gives CDR1 MNHEY, CDR2 SVGAGI.

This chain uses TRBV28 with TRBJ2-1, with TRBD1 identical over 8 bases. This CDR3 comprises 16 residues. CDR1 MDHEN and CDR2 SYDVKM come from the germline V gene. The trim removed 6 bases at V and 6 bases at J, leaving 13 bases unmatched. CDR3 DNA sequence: TGTGCCAGCAGACCATCAGGGGGCGCGTCGAGCAATGAGCAGTTCTTC. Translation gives CASRPSGGASSNEQFF. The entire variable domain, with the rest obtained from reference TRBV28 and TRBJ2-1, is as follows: DVKVTQSSRYLVKRTGEKVFLECVQDMDHENMFWYRQDPGLGLRLIYFSYDVKMKEKGDIPEGYSVSREKKERFSLILESASTNQTSMYLCASRPSGGASSNEQFFGPGTRLTVL.

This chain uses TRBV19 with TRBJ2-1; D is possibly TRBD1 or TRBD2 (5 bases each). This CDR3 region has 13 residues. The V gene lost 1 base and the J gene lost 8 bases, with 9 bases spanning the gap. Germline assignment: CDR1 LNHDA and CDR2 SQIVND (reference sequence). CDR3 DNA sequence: TGTGCCAGTAGTATAGGGGGGTCCGATGAGCAGTTCTTC. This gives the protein CASSIGGSDEQFF.

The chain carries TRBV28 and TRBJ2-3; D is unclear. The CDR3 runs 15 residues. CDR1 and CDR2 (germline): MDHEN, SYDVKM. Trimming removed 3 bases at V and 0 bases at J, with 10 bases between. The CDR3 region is CASSLELTSTDTQYF. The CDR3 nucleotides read TGTGCCAGCAGTTTGGAGCTAACTAGCACAGATACGCAGTATTTT.

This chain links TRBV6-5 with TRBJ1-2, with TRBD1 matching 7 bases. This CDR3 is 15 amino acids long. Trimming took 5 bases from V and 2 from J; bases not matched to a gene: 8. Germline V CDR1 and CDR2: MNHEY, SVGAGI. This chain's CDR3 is CASSTRQGLNYGYTF. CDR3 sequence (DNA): TGTGCCAGCAGTACCCGACAGGGACTCAACTATGGCTACACCTTC.

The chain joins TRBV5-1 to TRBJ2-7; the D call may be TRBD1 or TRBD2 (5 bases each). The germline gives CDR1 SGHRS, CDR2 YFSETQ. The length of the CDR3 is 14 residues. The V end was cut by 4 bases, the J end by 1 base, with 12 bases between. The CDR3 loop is CASSLGDLSYEQYF. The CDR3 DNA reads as TGCGCCAGCAGCCTGGGGGACCTATCCTACGAGCAGTACTTC. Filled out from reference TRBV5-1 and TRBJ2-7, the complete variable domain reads KAGVTQTPRYLIKTRGQQVTLSCSPISGHRSVSWYQQTPGQGLQFLFEYFSETQRNKGNFPGRFSGRQFSNSRSEMNVSTLELGDSALYLCASSLGDLSYEQYFGPGTRLTVT.

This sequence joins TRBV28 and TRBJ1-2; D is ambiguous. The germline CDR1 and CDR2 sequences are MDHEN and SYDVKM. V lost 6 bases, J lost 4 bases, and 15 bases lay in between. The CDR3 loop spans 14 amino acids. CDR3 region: CASSLRGSTYGYTF. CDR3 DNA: TGTGCCAGCAGCCTCCGCGGCTCCACCTATGGCTACACCTTC.

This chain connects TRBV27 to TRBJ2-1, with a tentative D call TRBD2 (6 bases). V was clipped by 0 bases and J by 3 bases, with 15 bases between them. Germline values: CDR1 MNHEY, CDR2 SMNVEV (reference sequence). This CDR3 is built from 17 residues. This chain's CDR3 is CASSLSHPGGSYNEQFF. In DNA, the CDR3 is TGTGCCAGCAGTTTATCTCACCCCGGGGGAAGCTACAATGAGCAGTTCTTC.